This T cell receptor (beta chain) was sequenced during a study of CD8 T cells in ankylosing spondylitis. Regarding the study as a whole: For ankylosing spondylitis blood, a TCR beta motif of about eight highly homologous variants appeared characteristic. A CD8+ phenotype characterized the disease-linked clones, which were relatively rare in peripheral blood.

From the 5' RACE reads, TCRdb called clonotypes with MiXCR, one entry per CDR3 protein. The data hold approximately 540,000 distinct CDR3 sequences, with approximately 11% observed a single time. In this sample, this clonotype turned up a few times. Its antigen is unknown. At one boundary the junction diverges from the germline segment, which might be a read error. Per germline, CDR1 SGHRS and CDR2 YFSETQ. This CDR3 is built from 14 residues. The sequenced sample was blood, either unsorted or a sorted T cell fraction (not recorded which). This chain connects TRBV5-1 to TRBJ2-5; possible D gene TRBD1, 6 bases. The sequence was collected from a male donor with ankylosing spondylitis. The CDR3 is CASSRDRHQETQYF. As DNA, the CDR3 is TGCGCCAGCTCACGAGACAGGCACCAGGAGACCCAGTACTTC.